This TCR beta chain came from a study of T cell responses to AZD1222 COVID-19 vaccine. Study results and caveats: Spike-wide coverage was observed for vaccine-associated CD4 TCRs, with dominant responses at 160-218 and 743-854. Nearly half of spike-specific TCRs reportedly target unmutated variant regions. Clonal diversity may have been underestimated, and the donors were mostly white British, with more females than males. Baseline seropositivity characterized only a handful of AZD1222 recipients.

Using immunoSEQ multiplex PCR, the repertoire was profiled, and TCRdb retains in-frame clones only, with some absent. The sample lists 150,000 to 180,000 clones, roughly nine tenths occurring once. As concerns this clone: No antigen is known for it.

The CDR3 totals 14 residues. V lost 5 bases and J 6 bases, leaving 16 bases between the germline ends. Germline V lookup: CDR1 SNHLY, CDR2 FYNNEI. This sample comprised peripheral blood, obtained after recovery from COVID-19. The V call is TRBV2, the J call TRBJ1-2; D is perhaps TRBD1 (5 bases). This TCR was sampled from an adult who had recovered from COVID-19. Written as DNA, the CDR3 is TGTGCCAGCAGTATCCGGGACGGTGGGGATGGCTACACCTTC. Its protein is CASSIRDGGDGYTF.